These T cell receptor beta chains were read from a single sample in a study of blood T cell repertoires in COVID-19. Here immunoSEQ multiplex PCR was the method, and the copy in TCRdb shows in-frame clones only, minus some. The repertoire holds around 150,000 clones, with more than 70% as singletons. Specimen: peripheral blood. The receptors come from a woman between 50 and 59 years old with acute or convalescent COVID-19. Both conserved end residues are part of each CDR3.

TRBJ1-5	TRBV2	CASDRQSGQGERQPQHF
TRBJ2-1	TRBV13	CASSLGRDYNEQFF
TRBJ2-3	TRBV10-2	CAVSPSGASTDTQYF
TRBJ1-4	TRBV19	CASSIGVNEKLFF
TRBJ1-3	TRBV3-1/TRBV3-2	CASSLRGISGNTIYF
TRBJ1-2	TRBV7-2	CASSPHFRDGYTF
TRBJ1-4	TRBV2	CASSPGIIPTNEKLFF
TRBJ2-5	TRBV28	CASSFTGQTQYF
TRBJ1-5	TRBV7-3	CASSLNRDQPQHF
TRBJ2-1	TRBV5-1	CASSLVGDYYNEQFF
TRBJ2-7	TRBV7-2	CASRGDRSSSYEQYF
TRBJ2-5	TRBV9	CASSVGGGGETQYF
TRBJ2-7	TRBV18	CASSPQGDRAVTQYF
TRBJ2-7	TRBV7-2	CASSLNEVSYEQYF
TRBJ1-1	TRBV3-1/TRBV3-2	CASSQVSMNTEAFF
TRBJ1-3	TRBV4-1	CASSQVGDLSSGNTIYF
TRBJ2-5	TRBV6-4	CASSPGLADQETQYF
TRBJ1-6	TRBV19	CASSTSGTDNSPLHF
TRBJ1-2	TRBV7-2	CASSLHTAGAVGYTF
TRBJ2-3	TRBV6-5	CASSYSRASGPDTQYF
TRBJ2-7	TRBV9	CASSVAPGSSYEQYF
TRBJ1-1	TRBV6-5	CASRDGTTTEAFF
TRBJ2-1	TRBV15	CATSRLRGSSYNEQFF
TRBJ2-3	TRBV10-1	CASRSGNPHSPSTDTQYF
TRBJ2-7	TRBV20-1	CSATDQGGTSYEQYF
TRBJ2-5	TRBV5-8	CASSPPTSGETQYF
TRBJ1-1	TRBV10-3	CAIGSPGSEAFF
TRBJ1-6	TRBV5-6	CASSLVVVDYNSPLHF
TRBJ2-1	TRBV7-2	CASSLVGAGAAVNEQFF
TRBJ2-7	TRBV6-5	CASSYQQAYYEQYF
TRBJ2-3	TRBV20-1	CSASNRGGLDTQYF
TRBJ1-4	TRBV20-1	CSASRTNEKLFF
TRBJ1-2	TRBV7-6	CASSLGQGALYGYTF
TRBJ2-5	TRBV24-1	CATSDFNRQETQYF
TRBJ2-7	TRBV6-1	CASSEVRGFRQYF
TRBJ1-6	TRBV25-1	CASSVRQGDSPLHF
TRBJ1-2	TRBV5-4	CASSLGQGSSPDYTF
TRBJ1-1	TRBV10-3	CAIRSPDSGDTTEAFF
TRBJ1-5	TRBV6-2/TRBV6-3	CASSSQGNQPQHF
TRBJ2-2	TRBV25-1	CASQVIGELFF
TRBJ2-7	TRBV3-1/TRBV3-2	CASSQGRTGMEQYF
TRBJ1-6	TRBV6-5	CASSHDRRYNSPLHF
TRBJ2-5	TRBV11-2	CASSASTGLHKETQYF
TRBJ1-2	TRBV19	CASNNIYGYTF
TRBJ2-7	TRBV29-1	CSVAPGQGSYEQYF
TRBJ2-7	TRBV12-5	CASGQQTIRCSYEQYF
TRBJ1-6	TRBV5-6	CASSEGDSPLHF
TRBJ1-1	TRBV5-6	CASSKRRGNTEAFF
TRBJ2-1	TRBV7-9	CASSLGLYNEQFF
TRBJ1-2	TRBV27	CASSFSGNSNYGYTF
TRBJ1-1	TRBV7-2	CASSLSQFAEAFF
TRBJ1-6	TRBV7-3	CASSYRTGGWSPLHF